Sequencing of this TCR beta chain was carried out in a study of response to subunit inactivated influenza vaccine. Broader study findings: The authors proposed limited new T cell recruitment per seasonal influenza vaccination.

The germline gives CDR1 SGHRS, CDR2 YFSETQ. The CDR3 totals 14 residues. The V segment lost 5 bases and the J segment 7 bases; nucleotides outside the gene matches: 9. A single record per CDR3 protein comes from TCRdb applying MiXCR to the RT-PCR reads. This sample has 800,000 to 1,000,000 distinct CDR3 sequences, with over 20% found just once. The count of this clonotype is one. As yet, its antigen is unknown. The clonotype comes from a man aged 50 to 60 who received an inactivated influenza vaccine. V gene TRBV5-1 combines with J gene TRBJ2-3; 8 bases align to TRBD2. The sequences come from PBMCs from blood, collected about 5 days after vaccination. Here the CDR3 reads CASRRAGVGNTQYF. The CDR3, as DNA: TGCGCCAGCAGGAGAGCGGGAGTGGGGAATACGCAGTATTTT. Full variable domain (rest looked up from reference TRBV5-1 and TRBJ2-3): KAGVTQTPRYLIKTRGQQVTLSCSPISGHRSVSWYQQTPGQGLQFLFEYFSETQRNKGNFPGRFSGRQFSNSRSEMNVSTLELGDSALYLCASRRAGVGNTQYFGPGTRLTVL.